The 5 T cell receptor beta chains below all came from one sample that was sequenced in a study of beta chain features in type 1 diabetes. TCRB transcripts that were expressed got sequenced, as all of the isolated RNA had been reverse transcribed. Profiling relied on immunoSEQ multiplex PCR, and the TCRdb table lists in-frame clones only, not all of them. The sample holds some 230,000 clones, 9.6% seen once. The material sequenced was naive CD4+ T cells from blood. The receptors derive from a woman in her late teens or twenties in good health.

This clone has a handful of counts. The V gene is TRBV18, the J gene TRBJ1-4; D is possibly TRBD1 (6 bases). Germline values: CDR1 KGHSH, CDR2 LQKENI. Trimming removed 2 bases from V and 8 bases from J, with 21 bases in between. CDR3 length: 17 amino acids. CDR3 protein: CASSPTPAGGVGEKLFF. In DNA form, the CDR3 reads TGTGCCAGCTCACCAACTCCTGCGGGGGGCGTCGGAGAAAAACTGTTTTTT. Supplemented by reference TRBV18 and TRBJ1-4, the full variable domain reads NAGVMQNPRHLVRRRGQEARLRCSPMKGHSHVYWYRQLPEEGLKFMVYLQKENIIDESGMPKERFSAEFPKEGPSILRIQQVVRGDSAAYFCASSPTPAGGVGEKLFFGSGTQLSVL.

This clone was recorded a few times. The rearrangement links TRBV27 to TRBJ2-1; 8 bases map to TRBD2. Trimming took 5 bases from V and 10 from J; bases not matched to a gene: 7. This CDR3 has 13 residues. Germline V CDR1 and CDR2: MNHEY, SMNVEV (reference sequence). The CDR3 loop reads CASSGLAPGEQFF. The DNA of the CDR3 is TGTGCCAGCAGTGGACTAGCCCCAGGGGAGCAGTTCTTC.

CDR3 DNA: TGTGCCAGCAGCGTCAGGGGTACTGAAGCTTTCTTT. This sequence encodes CASSVRGTEAFF. The rearrangement joins TRBV11-2 to TRBJ1-1; perhaps TRBD1 as D (6 bases). The length of the CDR3 is 12 residues. V lost 5 bases to trimming and J lost 5 bases, with 9 bases between them. CDR1 and CDR2 from the germline V gene are SGHAT and FQNNGV.

This chain connects TRBV6-6 to TRBJ2-7; 8 positions agree with TRBD1. V was clipped by 6 bases and J by 5 bases; unmatched bases: 3. Germline loops: CDR1 MNHNY, CDR2 SVGAGI (reference sequence). CDR3 length: 12 amino acids. CDR3 sequence reads: CASSPDRDEQYF. The CDR3 DNA reads as TGTGCCAGCAGCCCGGACAGGGACGAGCAGTACTTC.

V and J are TRBV5-1 and TRBJ2-5, with 8 positions matching TRBD2. V lost 4 bases, J lost 4 bases, and 6 bases stayed unmatched. Germline V gives CDR1 SGHRS, CDR2 YFSETQ. CDR3 size: 14 residues. The CDR3 is CASSRPGGAETQYF. CDR3 nucleotide sequence: TGCGCCAGCAGCAGGCCGGGGGGGGCAGAGACCCAGTACTTC. The variable domain in full, completed from reference TRBV5-1 and TRBJ2-5, reads KAGVTQTPRYLIKTRGQQVTLSCSPISGHRSVSWYQQTPGQGLQFLFEYFSETQRNKGNFPGRFSGRQFSNSRSEMNVSTLELGDSALYLCASSRPGGAETQYFGPGTRLLVL.